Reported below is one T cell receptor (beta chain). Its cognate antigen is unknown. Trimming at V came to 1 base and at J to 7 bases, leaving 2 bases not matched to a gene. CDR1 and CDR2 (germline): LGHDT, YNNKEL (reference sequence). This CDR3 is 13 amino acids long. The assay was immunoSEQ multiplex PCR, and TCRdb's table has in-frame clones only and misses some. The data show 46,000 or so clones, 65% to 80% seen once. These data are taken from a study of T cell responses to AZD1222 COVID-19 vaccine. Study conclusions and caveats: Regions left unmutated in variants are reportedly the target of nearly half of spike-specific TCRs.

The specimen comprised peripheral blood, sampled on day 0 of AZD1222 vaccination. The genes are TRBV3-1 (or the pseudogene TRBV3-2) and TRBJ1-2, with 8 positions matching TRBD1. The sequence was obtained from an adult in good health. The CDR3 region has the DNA TGTGCCAGCAGCCAAGGAACAGGGGGTGGCTACACCTTC. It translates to CASSQGTGGGYTF.